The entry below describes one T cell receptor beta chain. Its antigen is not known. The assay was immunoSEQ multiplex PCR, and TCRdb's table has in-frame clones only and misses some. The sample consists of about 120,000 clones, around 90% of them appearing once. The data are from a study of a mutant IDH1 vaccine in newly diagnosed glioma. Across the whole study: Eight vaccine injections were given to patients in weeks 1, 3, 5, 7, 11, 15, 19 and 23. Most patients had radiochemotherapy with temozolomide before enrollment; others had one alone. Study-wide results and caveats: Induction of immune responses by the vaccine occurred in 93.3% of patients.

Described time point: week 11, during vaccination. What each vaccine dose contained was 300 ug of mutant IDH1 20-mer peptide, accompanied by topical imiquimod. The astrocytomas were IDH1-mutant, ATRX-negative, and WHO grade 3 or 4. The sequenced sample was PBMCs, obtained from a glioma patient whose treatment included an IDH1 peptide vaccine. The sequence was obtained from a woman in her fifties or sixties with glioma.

This chain's CDR3 is CASSLQRGNTEAFF. The CDR3 coding sequence is TGTGCCAGCAGCCTACAGCGGGGGAACACTGAAGCTTTCTTT. This chain uses TRBV2 with TRBJ1-1; no firm D call. The CDR3 consists of 14 residues. Trimming shortened V by 6 bases and J by 1 base, and 12 bases separated the two germline ends. The germline V gene has CDR1 SNHLY and CDR2 FYNNEI.